The TCR beta chain described here comes from a study of blood T cell repertoires in COVID-19. Study overall: Samples of COVID-19 (acute and convalescent) were obtained from the United States, Italy and Spain. Nucleic acid was either cDNA or gDNA, and it came from T cells, B-cell-depleted T cells, or PBMCs.

Per the original data handling: Using reference gene primer amplification, nucleated cell counts were estimated. Sequencing used immunoSEQ multiplex PCR; TCRdb keeps in-frame clones, though not all of them. The V and J calls and clone size are taken from that table; D and trimming were inferred from the DNA. This sample carries approximately 530,000 clones, 85% to 90% of them seen once, and the ten largest clones take 7.5% to 9%. The CDR3 is 11 residues long. The V gene's germline CDR1 is SQVTM and CDR2 ANQGSEA. V was trimmed by 1 base and J by 5 bases, leaving 5 bases between them. Enrolled during active infection, Seattle patients were then followed longitudinally.

The chain carries TRBV29-1 and TRBJ1-2; D uncertain. Specimen: peripheral blood. The TCR comes from a woman in her forties or fifties with COVID-19, enrolled during active disease. In DNA form, the CDR3 reads TGCAGCGTTGAAGGGCAGTATGGCTACACCTTC. Translating it yields CSVEGQYGYTF.